The present T cell receptor beta chain was sequenced within a study of blood T cell repertoires in COVID-19. Germline assignment: CDR1 SEHNR and CDR2 FQNEAQ (reference sequence). The CDR3 contains 15 residues. The V end was cut by 2 bases, the J end by 0 bases, with 10 bases between. Measured with immunoSEQ multiplex PCR; TCRdb has only the in-frame clones, and not every one. Among some 250,000 clones, 80% to 85% were seen once, and the ten largest hold roughly 27%. The J gene is TRBJ1-1, the V gene TRBV7-9, with D possibly matching TRBD1 (6 bases). This TCR was recovered from a man aged 40-49 years with acute or convalescent COVID-19. The sequenced sample consisted of peripheral blood. The DNA for the CDR3 is TGTGCCAGCAGCTTACAGGGGCCTATGAACACTGAAGCTTTCTTT. It encodes CASSLQGPMNTEAFF.